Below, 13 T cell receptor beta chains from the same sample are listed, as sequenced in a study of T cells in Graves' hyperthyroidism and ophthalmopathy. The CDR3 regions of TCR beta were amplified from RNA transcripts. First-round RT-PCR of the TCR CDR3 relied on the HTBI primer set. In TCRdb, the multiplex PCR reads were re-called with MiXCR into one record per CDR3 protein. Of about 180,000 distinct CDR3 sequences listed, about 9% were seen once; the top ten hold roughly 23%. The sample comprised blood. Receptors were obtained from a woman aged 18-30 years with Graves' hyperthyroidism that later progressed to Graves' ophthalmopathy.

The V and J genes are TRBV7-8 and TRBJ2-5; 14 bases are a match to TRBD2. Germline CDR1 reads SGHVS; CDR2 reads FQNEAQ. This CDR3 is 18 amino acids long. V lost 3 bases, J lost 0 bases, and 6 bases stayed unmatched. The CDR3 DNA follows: TGTGCCAGCAGCTTGGAGTTGGGACTAGCGGGGGACCAAGAGACCCAGTACTTC. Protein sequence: CASSLELGLAGDQETQYF.

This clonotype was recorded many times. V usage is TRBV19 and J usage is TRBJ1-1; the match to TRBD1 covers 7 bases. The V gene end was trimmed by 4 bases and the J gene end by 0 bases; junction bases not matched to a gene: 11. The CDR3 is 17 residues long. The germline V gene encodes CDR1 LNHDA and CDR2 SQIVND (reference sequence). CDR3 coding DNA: TGTGCCAGTAGTACATATCCTGGACAGGAAATGAACACTGAAGCTTTCTTT. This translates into CASSTYPGQEMNTEAFF.

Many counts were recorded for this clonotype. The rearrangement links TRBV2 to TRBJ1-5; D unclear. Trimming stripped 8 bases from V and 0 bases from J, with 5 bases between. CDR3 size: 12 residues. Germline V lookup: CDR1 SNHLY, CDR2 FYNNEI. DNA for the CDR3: TGTGCCAGCGGGGATAGCAATCAGCCCCAGCATTTT. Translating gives CASGDSNQPQHF.

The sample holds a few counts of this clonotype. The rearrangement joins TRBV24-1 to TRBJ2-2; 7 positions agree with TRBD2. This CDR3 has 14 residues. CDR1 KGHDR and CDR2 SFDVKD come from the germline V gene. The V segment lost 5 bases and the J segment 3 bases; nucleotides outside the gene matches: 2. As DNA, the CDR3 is TGTGCCACCAGTGCCCTAGCGGACACCGGGGAGCTGTTTTTT. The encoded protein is CATSALADTGELFF.

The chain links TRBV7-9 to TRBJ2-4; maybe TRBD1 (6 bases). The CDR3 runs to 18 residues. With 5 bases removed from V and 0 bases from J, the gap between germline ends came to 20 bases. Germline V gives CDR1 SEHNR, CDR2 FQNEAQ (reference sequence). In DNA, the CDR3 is TGTGCCAGCAGCCCCGAAAGGACAGCGGTTCTAGCCAAAAACATTCAGTACTTC. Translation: CASSPERTAVLAKNIQYF.

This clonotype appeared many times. CDR3 nucleotide sequence: TGTGCCAGCAGTTTAGGCAATAACTATGGCTACACCTTC. Amino acids: CASSLGNNYGYTF. V gene TRBV27 combines with J gene TRBJ1-2; D not resolved. V was cut by 2 bases and J by 1 base, with 5 bases left in between. The CDR3 spans 13 residues. Germline CDR1 MNHEY, CDR2 SMNVEV (reference sequence).

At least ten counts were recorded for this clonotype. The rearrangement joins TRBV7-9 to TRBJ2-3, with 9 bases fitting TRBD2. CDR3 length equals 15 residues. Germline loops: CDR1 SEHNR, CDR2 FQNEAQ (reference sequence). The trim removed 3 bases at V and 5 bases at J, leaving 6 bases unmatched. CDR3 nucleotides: TGTGCCAGCAGCTTGGCTAGCGGGATTGTAGATACGCAGTATTTT. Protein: CASSLASGIVDTQYF.

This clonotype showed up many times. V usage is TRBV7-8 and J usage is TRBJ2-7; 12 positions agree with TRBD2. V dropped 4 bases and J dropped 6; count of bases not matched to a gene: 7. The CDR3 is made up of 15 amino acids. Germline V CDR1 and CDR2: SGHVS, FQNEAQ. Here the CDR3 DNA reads TGTGCCAGCAGCTCCTCTAGCGGGGGGGCCCCCGAGCAGTACTTC. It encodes CASSSSSGGAPEQYF.

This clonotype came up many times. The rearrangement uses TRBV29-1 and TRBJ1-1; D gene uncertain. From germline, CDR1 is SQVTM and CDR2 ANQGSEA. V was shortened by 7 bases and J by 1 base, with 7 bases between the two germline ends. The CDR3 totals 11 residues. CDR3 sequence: CSADENTEAFF. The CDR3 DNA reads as TGCAGCGCGGATGAGAACACTGAAGCTTTCTTT.

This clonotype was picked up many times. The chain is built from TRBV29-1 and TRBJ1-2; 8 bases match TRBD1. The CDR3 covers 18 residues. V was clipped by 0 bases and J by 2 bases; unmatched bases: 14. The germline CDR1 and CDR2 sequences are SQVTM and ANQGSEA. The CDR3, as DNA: TGCAGCGTTGAAGATTTGGTAGCGGACAGGGCACCCAACTATGGCTACACCTTC. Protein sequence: CSVEDLVADRAPNYGYTF.

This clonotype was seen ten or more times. CDR3 amino acids: CSARSDWDYEQYF. CDR3 DNA sequence: TGCAGTGCGCGATCGGACTGGGACTACGAGCAGTACTTC. The chain combines TRBV20-1 with TRBJ2-7; D may be TRBD2 (5 bases). Germline V gene data show CDR1 as DFQATT and CDR2 as SNEGSKA (reference sequence). CDR3 size: 13 residues. Trimming removed 6 bases at V and 3 bases at J, with 15 bases between.

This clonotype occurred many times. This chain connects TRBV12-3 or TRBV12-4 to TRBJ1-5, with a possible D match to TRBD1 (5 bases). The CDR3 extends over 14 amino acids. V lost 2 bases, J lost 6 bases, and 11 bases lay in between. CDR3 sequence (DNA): TGTGCCAGCAGTTTAAGGGGACGGGGTCAGCCCCAGCATTTT. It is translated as CASSLRGRGQPQHF.

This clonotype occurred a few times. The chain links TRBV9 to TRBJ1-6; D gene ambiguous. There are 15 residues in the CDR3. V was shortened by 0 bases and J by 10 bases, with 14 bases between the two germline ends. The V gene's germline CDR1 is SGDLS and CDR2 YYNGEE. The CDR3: CASSVDGLVGSPLHF. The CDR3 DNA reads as TGTGCCAGCAGCGTAGATGGTTTGGTAGGGTCACCCCTCCACTTT.